These 4 T cell receptor beta chains came from one sample sequenced in a study of T-cell memory formation after mild COVID-19. MiXCR was run by TCRdb on the 5' RACE reads, yielding one entry per CDR3 protein. The data contain roughly 340,000 distinct CDR3 sequences, approximately 22% of them singletons. Sequencing was done on a sample of PBMCs or a T cell subset sorted from them (not recorded which). These receptors came from a man aged 18 to 30 who had mild COVID-19 (a few samples of this study predate the infection). Cell type and time point are not known.

This clonotype showed up just a few times. The V gene is TRBV7-3, the J gene TRBJ2-3; TRBD2 aligns across 8 bases. Unmatched junction bases numbered 3, after V lost 8 bases and J lost 8 bases. This CDR3 region has 11 residues. CDR1 and CDR2 from the germline V gene are SGHTA and FQGTGA. CDR3: CASAAGVTQYF. The CDR3 DNA reads as TGTGCCAGCGCAGCGGGGGTTACGCAGTATTTT.

This clonotype appeared a few times. The CDR3 DNA follows: TGTGCCAGCAGCGGGGCTGACATTCAGTACTTC. Protein sequence: CASSGADIQYF. This chain joins TRBV7-9 and TRBJ2-4, with D perhaps TRBD1 (5 bases). Trimming pared 5 bases from V and 8 bases from J, leaving 7 bases between. The CDR3 covers 11 residues. Looked up from germline, CDR1 is SEHNR and CDR2 is FQNEAQ (reference sequence).

This clonotype was observed many times. The chain links TRBV5-1 to TRBJ1-1; D uncertain. The CDR3 consists of 14 residues. V was clipped by 0 bases and J by 1 base, with 7 bases between them. CDR1 and CDR2 from the germline V gene are SGHRS and YFSETQ. The CDR3 reads CASSLDRPNTEAFF. The CDR3 bases are TGCGCCAGCAGCTTGGACAGACCGAACACTGAAGCTTTCTTT. The variable domain in full, completed from reference TRBV5-1 and TRBJ1-1, reads KAGVTQTPRYLIKTRGQQVTLSCSPISGHRSVSWYQQTPGQGLQFLFEYFSETQRNKGNFPGRFSGRQFSNSRSEMNVSTLELGDSALYLCASSLDRPNTEAFFGQGTRLTVV.

This clonotype has at least ten counts. The chain's CDR3 is CASSLGLAARRKDEQYF. DNA for the CDR3: TGTGCCAGCAGCCTCGGACTAGCGGCCAGACGAAAAGACGAGCAGTACTTC. The chain employs TRBV7-4 and TRBJ2-7; TRBD2 aligns across 10 bases. The CDR3 extends over 17 amino acids. CDR1 and CDR2 (germline): SGHVT, SQSDAQ. V shed 5 bases and J 5 bases; nucleotides not matched to a gene: 15.